Presented here are 29 T cell receptor beta chains from one specimen sequenced in a study of molecular identifiers for immune sequencing clone quantification. In TCRdb, the PCR reads were re-called with MiXCR into one record per CDR3 protein. The sample includes 400,000 to 600,000 distinct CDR3 sequences, under 30% of them seen just once. Sequenced: naive CD8+ T cells from blood, with Jurkat cell RNA spiked in. Subset reported: FACS-sorted CD8+CD4-CCR7+CD45RA+ naive T cells. These receptors all come from a human donor in good health. Some libraries in this study had Jurkat cell RNA spiked in.

This clonotype was counted once. This could be a read error, since a much larger clone is one nucleotide away. Lacking the conserved final phenylalanine or tryptophan, this CDR3 likely reflects a read error. The chain joins TRBV5-3 to TRBJ2-7; D unresolved. TRBV5-3 is given ORF status, its function remaining uncertain. This CDR3 is 13 amino acids long. CDR3 in amino acids: CASSFYKAGEQYL. CDR3 nucleotide sequence: TGTGCCAGCAGCTTTTATAAGGCTGGCGAGCAGTACCTC.

This clonotype occurred a few times. The J gene is TRBJ1-1, the V gene TRBV7-9; tentatively, D is TRBD1 (6 bases). Germline CDR1 and CDR2: SEHNR and FQNEAQ (reference sequence). Trimming stripped 7 bases from V and 4 bases from J, with 10 bases between. CDR3 size: 12 residues. This CDR3 reads CASNKGGTEAFF. The CDR3 DNA reads TGTGCCAGCAACAAAGGGGGCACTGAAGCTTTCTTT. Full variable domain (rest looked up from reference TRBV7-9 and TRBJ1-1): DTGVSQNPRHKITKRGQNVTFRCDPISEHNRLYWYRQTLGQGPEFLTYFQNEAQLEKSRLLSDRFSAERPKGSFSTLEIQRTEQGDSAMYLCASNKGGTEAFFGQGTRLTVV.

In DNA form, the CDR3 reads TGTGCCTGGAGCCACGGACAGGGAGGAGAGCCCCAGCATTTT. Translation gives CAWSHGQGGEPQHF. This chain links TRBV30 with TRBJ1-5; 8 bases align to TRBD1. The CDR3 covers 14 residues. V lost 3 bases and J lost 8; bases outside the gene matches: 9. Looked up from germline, CDR1 is GTSNPN and CDR2 is SVGIG (reference sequence).

The chain has TRBV4-3 and TRBJ2-6, with D uncertain. Trimming stripped 2 bases from V and 4 bases from J, with 15 bases between. The CDR3 totals 17 residues. Germline CDR1 and CDR2: LGHNA and YSLEER. The DNA of the CDR3 is TGCGCCAGCAGCCAAAGCCTCACAGATCCCGGGGCCAACGTCCTGACTTTC. Its translation: CASSQSLTDPGANVLTF.

As concerns this clonotype: This clone may be a read error of a much larger clone one base away. The limits of the CDR3 on the DNA are not certain, so only TCRdb's listed CDR3 is given. The V call is TRBV7-2, the J call TRBJ1-1; TRBD1 is the table's D call, not checked against the DNA. CDR1 and CDR2 (germline): SGHTA, FQGNSA. The CDR3 extends over 15 residues, inclusive of both ends. CDR3 region: CASSFGQGAGTEALF.

V gene TRBV6-4 combines with J gene TRBJ2-5; D may match TRBD1 or TRBD2 (8 bases each). This CDR3 is built from 14 residues. The ends were cut back, 4 bases at V and 7 bases at J, with 16 bases in the middle. Germline V gives CDR1 MRHNA, CDR2 SNTAGT. The CDR3 region is CASSGFSGTGTQYF. CDR3 coding DNA: TGTGCCAGCAGTGGCTTTAGCGGGACAGGGACCCAGTACTTC.

The chain couples TRBV6-1 to TRBJ1-1, with a tentative D call TRBD1 (5 bases). The CDR3 totals 12 residues. The germline CDR1 and CDR2 sequences are MNHNS and SASEGT. V was clipped by 6 bases and J by 5 bases, with 10 bases between them. The CDR3 protein is CASSRVGTEAFF. The DNA of the CDR3 is TGTGCCAGCAGCAGGGTAGGGACTGAAGCTTTCTTT.

With respect to this clonotype: A much larger clone lies a single base off, so this may be a read error. The chain is built from TRBV6-5 and TRBJ1-1; 7 nucleotides agree with TRBD1. From germline, CDR1 is MNHEY and CDR2 SVGAGI. There are 16 residues in the CDR3. The CDR3 region has the DNA TGTGCCAACAGTTACACCGGGGCAGGGGGGAGCACTGAAGCTTTCTTT. Encoded protein: CANSYTGAGGSTEAFF.

The count of this clonotype is one. This chain connects TRBV29-1 to TRBJ2-7, with 9 bases lining up with TRBD2. V trimming: 6 bases; J trimming: 2 bases; junction bases outside the gene matches: 5. Germline V gene lookup returns CDR1 SQVTM and CDR2 ANQGSEA. The CDR3 is 13 residues long. Here the CDR3 reads CSVREGLAYEQYF. CDR3 in DNA: TGCAGCGTGCGGGAGGGCCTTGCCTACGAGCAGTACTTC.

Remarks on this clonotype: With a much larger clone just one base away, this may be a read error. The CDR3 nucleotides are TGTGCCAGTAGTGACAACAGCGCCCTTGAAGCTTTCTTT. As protein: CASSDNSALEAFF. The rearrangement joins TRBV19 to TRBJ1-1; D is unclear. Germline V gene data show CDR1 as LNHDA and CDR2 as SQIVND (reference sequence). CDR3 length: 13 residues. Trimming removed 5 bases at V and 7 bases at J, with 14 bases between.

This clonotype was observed once. The V and J genes are TRBV5-5 and TRBJ1-2, with D uncertain. The germline V and J ends were trimmed by 0 bases and 0 bases, with 9 bases remaining between them. Germline CDR1 is SGHKS and CDR2 is YYEKEE (reference sequence). This CDR3 contains 15 residues. The CDR3 DNA is TGTGCCAGCAGCTTGGTCACGTTCCCTAACTATGGCTACACCTTC. This gives the protein CASSLVTFPNYGYTF.

The rearrangement joins TRBV19 to TRBJ1-2, with D possibly being TRBD1 (5 bases). Looked up from germline, CDR1 is LNHDA and CDR2 is SQIVND (reference sequence). V shed 2 bases and J shed 1 base, with 17 bases lying between them. This CDR3 has 17 amino acids. The CDR3 loop reads CASSILAYDSVNYGYTF. CDR3 nucleotides: TGTGCCAGTAGTATATTGGCCTACGACAGCGTTAACTATGGCTACACCTTC.

This clonotype was counted a few times. The rearrangement joins TRBV29-1 to TRBJ1-2; D is ambiguous. Germline values: CDR1 SQVTM, CDR2 ANQGSEA. CDR3 size: 14 residues. CDR3 in DNA: TGCAGGAAAGCAGAAGTCACGGGCAGCTATGGCTACACCTTC. Its protein product is CRKAEVTGSYGYTF.

This clonotype was recorded a few times. Here the CDR3 reads CASSEAGQDNYYGYTF. The CDR3 nucleotides are TGTGCCAGCAGTGAAGCTGGTCAGGACAATTACTATGGCTACACCTTC. This rearrangement joins TRBV2 to TRBJ1-2; a weak D match, TRBD1 (5 bases). The CDR3 has 16 amino acids. Germline CDR1 and CDR2: SNHLY and FYNNEI. V lost 0 bases and J 3 bases, leaving 14 bases between the germline ends.

This clonotype came up many times. The chain couples TRBV6-1 to TRBJ1-1; D is unresolved. Germline V lookup: CDR1 MNHNS, CDR2 SASEGT. This CDR3 comprises 14 residues. V dropped 5 bases and J dropped 8 bases, with 18 bases sitting between them. The CDR3 DNA is TGTGCCAGCAGTACCCCGAACCCTCCCCAGGAAGCTTTCTTT. Translation gives CASSTPNPPQEAFF.

Turning to this clonotype: This CDR3 fails to terminate in the conserved phenylalanine or tryptophan, so it likely reflects a read error. The chain has TRBV4-3 and TRBJ2-1; D ambiguous. The germline V and J ends were trimmed by 0 bases and 6 bases, with 9 bases remaining between them. Germline assignment: CDR1 LGHNA and CDR2 YSLEER. The CDR3 is 14 amino acids. The DNA for the CDR3 is TGCGCCAGCAGCCAAGATAAAAGGAGCAATGAGCAGTTCCTC. Its translation: CASSQDKRSNEQFL.

Only a few counts were recorded for this clonotype. The chain employs TRBV7-9 and TRBJ2-2; D is perhaps TRBD2 (5 bases). Germline V gene data show CDR1 as SEHNR and CDR2 as FQNEAQ (reference sequence). V was pared by 2 bases and J by 1 base, with 11 bases between. The CDR3 consists of 16 residues. The CDR3 nucleotides read TGTGCCAGCAGCTTAAAGGTCGCGGGGAACACCGGGGAGCTGTTTTTT. This gives the protein CASSLKVAGNTGELFF.

This clonotype was counted a few times. The J gene is TRBJ1-1, the V gene TRBV13; D call uncertain. This CDR3 has 16 residues. Germline V gives CDR1 PRHDT, CDR2 FYEKMQ (reference sequence). The V gene lost 2 bases and the J gene lost 4 bases, with 17 bases spanning the gap. The CDR3 protein is CASSLKGIAGSTEAFF. For the CDR3, the DNA is TGTGCCAGCAGCTTAAAAGGCATTGCGGGCTCCACTGAAGCTTTCTTT.

This clonotype appeared a few times. The chain employs TRBV20-1 and TRBJ2-7, with D possibly called TRBD1 or TRBD2 (5 bases each). Trimming removed 0 bases at V and 6 bases at J, with 18 bases between. The germline V gene encodes CDR1 DFQATT and CDR2 SNEGSKA (reference sequence). CDR3 length equals 15 residues. CDR3 in DNA: TGCAGTGCTAGAGATACGGGACCCCTGGTGCGCGAGCAGTACTTC. Residues: CSARDTGPLVREQYF.

This clonotype has just a few counts. V and J are TRBV4-3 and TRBJ1-1; D is perhaps TRBD1 (5 bases). The germline CDR1 and CDR2 sequences are LGHNA and YSLEER. Trimming took 0 bases from V and 0 from J, leaving 14 bases between them. The CDR3 has 17 amino acids. This chain's CDR3 is CASSQDSGTGLNTEAFF. In nucleotides, the CDR3 is TGCGCCAGCAGCCAAGACTCCGGGACGGGGCTGAACACTGAAGCTTTCTTT.

The CDR3 sequence: CASRPGQNNSPLHF. The CDR3 region has the DNA TGTGCCAGCAGACCGGGACAGAATAATTCACCCCTCCACTTT. This rearrangement joins TRBV6-2 or TRBV6-3 to TRBJ1-6; 7 nucleotides agree with TRBD1. The CDR3 length is 14 residues. The J segment lost 5 bases and the V segment lost 6 bases, leaving 4 bases of the junction unmatched. The V gene's germline CDR1 is MNHEY and CDR2 SVGEGT.

This clonotype appeared a few times. The chain couples TRBV20-1 to TRBJ1-4; the match to TRBD1 covers 8 bases. Germline CDR1 is DFQATT and CDR2 is SNEGSKA (reference sequence). V was pared by 5 bases and J by 0 bases, with 8 bases of the junction left unmatched. The CDR3 is 16 amino acids. The CDR3 DNA sequence: TGCAGTGCTGTGGACAGGGCGATGGCAACTAATGAAAAACTGTTTTTT. This sequence encodes CSAVDRAMATNEKLFF.

The V call is TRBV27, the J call TRBJ2-7; D unclear. CDR3 length equals 14 residues. V dropped 2 bases and J dropped 3 bases, with 11 bases sitting between them. The germline CDR1 and CDR2 sequences are MNHEY and SMNVEV (reference sequence). CDR3 in DNA: TGTGCCAGCAGTTTAGGGCAGAGGTTCTACGAGCAGTACTTC. The encoded protein is CASSLGQRFYEQYF.

This clonotype was counted many times. The rearrangement joins TRBV29-1 to TRBJ2-3; no definite D call. The CDR3 totals 12 residues. V was trimmed by 4 bases and J by 4 bases, leaving 9 bases between them. Looked up from germline, CDR1 is SQVTM and CDR2 is ANQGSEA. The CDR3 here is CSVGLRADTQYF. The CDR3 DNA reads TGCAGCGTTGGGCTTAGGGCAGATACGCAGTATTTT.

V gene TRBV4-3 combines with J gene TRBJ2-3, with 9 nucleotides matching TRBD2. The CDR3 is 18 amino acids. Germline values: CDR1 LGHNA, CDR2 YSLEER. Germline trimming cut 0 bases from V and 7 bases from J; bases unmatched to any gene: 14. The CDR3 is CASSQDWLAGRLGNTQYF. DNA for the CDR3: TGCGCCAGCAGCCAAGATTGGCTAGCGGGACGCCTGGGGAATACGCAGTATTTT.

This clonotype was seen repeatedly, ten times or more. J is TRBJ1-1 and V is TRBV14, with D tentatively TRBD1 (6 bases). V lost 0 bases and J 8 bases, leaving 10 bases between the germline ends. Germline V CDR1 and CDR2: SGHDN, FVKESK. The CDR3 loop spans 13 amino acids. This CDR3 reads CASSQDGGLEAFF. The CDR3, as DNA: TGTGCCAGCAGCCAAGATGGGGGGCTGGAAGCTTTCTTT.

This clonotype was detected ten times or more. The chain combines TRBV5-6 with TRBJ2-7; TRBD2 matches at 7 bases. The CDR3 length is 14 residues. With 3 bases clipped from V and 3 bases from J, the junction kept 6 bases outside the gene matches. Per the germline V gene, CDR1 is SGHDT and CDR2 is YYEEEE. Here the CDR3 DNA reads TGTGCCAGCAGCTCGCCGAGGGAGGGCTACGAGCAGTACTTC. Protein sequence: CASSSPREGYEQYF.

This chain connects TRBV4-3 to TRBJ1-2; TRBD1 aligns across 7 bases. Germline CDR1 is LGHNA and CDR2 is YSLEER. The V segment lost 3 bases and the J segment 8 bases; nucleotides outside the gene matches: 9. The CDR3 contains 14 residues. This CDR3 is CASSHITGVDGYTF. The CDR3 DNA reads as TGCGCCAGCAGCCACATAACAGGGGTCGACGGCTACACCTTC.

The chain couples TRBV3-1 to TRBJ2-3, with D unresolved. The V gene's germline CDR1 is LGHDT and CDR2 YNNKEL (reference sequence). This CDR3 has 16 amino acids. Between the trimmed V and J ends, which lost 1 base and 0 bases, there was a span of 11 bases. CDR3 in amino acids: CASSQGWSASTDTQYF. As DNA, the CDR3 is TGTGCCAGCAGCCAAGGGTGGTCCGCTAGCACAGATACGCAGTATTTT.